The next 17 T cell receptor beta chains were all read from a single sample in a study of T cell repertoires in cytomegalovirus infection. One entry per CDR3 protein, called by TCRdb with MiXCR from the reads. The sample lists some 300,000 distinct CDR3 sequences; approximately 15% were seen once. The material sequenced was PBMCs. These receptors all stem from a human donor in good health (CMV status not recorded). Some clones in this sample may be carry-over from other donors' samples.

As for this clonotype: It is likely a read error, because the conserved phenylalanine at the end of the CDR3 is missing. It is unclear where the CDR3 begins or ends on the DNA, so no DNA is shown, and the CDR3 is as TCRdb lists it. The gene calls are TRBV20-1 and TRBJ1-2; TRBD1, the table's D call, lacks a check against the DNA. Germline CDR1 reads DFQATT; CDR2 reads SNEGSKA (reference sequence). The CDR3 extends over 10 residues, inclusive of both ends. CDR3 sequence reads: CSAGSENPLV.

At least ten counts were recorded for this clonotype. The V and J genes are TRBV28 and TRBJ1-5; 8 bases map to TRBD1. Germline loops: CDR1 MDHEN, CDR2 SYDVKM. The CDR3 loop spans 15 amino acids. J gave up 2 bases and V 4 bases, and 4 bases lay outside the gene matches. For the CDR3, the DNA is TGTGCCAGCAGTTCCCTGACAGGGGGCAATCAGCCCCAGCATTTT. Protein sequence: CASSSLTGGNQPQHF. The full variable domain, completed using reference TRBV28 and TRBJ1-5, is DVKVTQSSRYLVKRTGEKVFLECVQDMDHENMFWYRQDPGLGLRLIYFSYDVKMKEKGDIPEGYSVSREKKERFSLILESASTNQTSMYLCASSSLTGGNQPQHFGDGTRLSIL.

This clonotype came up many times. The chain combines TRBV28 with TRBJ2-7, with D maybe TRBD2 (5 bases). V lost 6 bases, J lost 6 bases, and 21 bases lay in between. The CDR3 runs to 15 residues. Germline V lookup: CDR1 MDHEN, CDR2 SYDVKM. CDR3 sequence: CASSFEGPGSFEQYF. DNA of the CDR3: TGTGCCAGCAGCTTCGAGGGCCCGGGGTCGTTCGAGCAGTACTTC. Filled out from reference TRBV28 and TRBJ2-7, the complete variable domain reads DVKVTQSSRYLVKRTGEKVFLECVQDMDHENMFWYRQDPGLGLRLIYFSYDVKMKEKGDIPEGYSVSREKKERFSLILESASTNQTSMYLCASSFEGPGSFEQYFGPGTRLTVT.

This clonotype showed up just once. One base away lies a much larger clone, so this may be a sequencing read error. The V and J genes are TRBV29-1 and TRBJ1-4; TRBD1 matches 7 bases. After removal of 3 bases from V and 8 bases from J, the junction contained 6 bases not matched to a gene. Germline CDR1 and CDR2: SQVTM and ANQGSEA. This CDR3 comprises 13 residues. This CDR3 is CSVETGKTEKLFF. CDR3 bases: TGCAGCGTTGAGACAGGGAAAACGGAAAAACTGTTTTTT.

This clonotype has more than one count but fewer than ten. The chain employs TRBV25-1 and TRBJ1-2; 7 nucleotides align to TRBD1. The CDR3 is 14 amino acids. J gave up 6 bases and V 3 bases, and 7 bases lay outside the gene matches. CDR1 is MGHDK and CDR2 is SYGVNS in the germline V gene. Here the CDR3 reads CASSEMGDRNGYTF. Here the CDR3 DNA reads TGTGCCAGCAGTGAGATGGGGGACAGAAATGGCTACACCTTC.

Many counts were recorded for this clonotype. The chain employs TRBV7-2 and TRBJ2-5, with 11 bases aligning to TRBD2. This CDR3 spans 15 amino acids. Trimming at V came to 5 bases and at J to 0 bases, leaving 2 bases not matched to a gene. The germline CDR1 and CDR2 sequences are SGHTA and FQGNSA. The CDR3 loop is CASSPTSGDQETQYF. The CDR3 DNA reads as TGTGCCAGCAGCCCGACTAGCGGGGACCAAGAGACCCAGTACTTC.

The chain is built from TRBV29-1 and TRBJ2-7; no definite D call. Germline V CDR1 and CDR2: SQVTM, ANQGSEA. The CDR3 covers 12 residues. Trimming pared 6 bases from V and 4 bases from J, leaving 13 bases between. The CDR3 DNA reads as TGCAGCGTCCTGGACCTTCCGTACGAGCAGTACTTC. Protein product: CSVLDLPYEQYF.

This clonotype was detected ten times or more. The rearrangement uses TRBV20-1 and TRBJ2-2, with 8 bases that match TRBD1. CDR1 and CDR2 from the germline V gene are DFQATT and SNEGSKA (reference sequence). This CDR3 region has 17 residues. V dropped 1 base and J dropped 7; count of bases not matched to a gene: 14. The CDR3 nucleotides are TGCAGTGCTAGAGCCCTATTCCAGGGGGCCAGGAACGGGGAGCTGTTTTTT. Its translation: CSARALFQGARNGELFF.

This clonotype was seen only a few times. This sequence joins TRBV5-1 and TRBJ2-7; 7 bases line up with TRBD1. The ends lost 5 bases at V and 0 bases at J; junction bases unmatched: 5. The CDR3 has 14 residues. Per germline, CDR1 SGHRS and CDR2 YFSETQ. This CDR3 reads CASRTGTASYEQYF. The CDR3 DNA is TGCGCCAGCAGGACAGGGACAGCCTCCTACGAGCAGTACTTC.

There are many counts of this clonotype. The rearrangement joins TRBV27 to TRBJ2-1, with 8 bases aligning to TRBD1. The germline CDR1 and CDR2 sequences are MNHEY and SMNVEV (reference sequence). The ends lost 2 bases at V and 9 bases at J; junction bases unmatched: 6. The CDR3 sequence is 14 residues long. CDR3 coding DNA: TGTGCCAGCAGTTTACAGGGGGCTTATGGTGAGCAGTTCTTC. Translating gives CASSLQGAYGEQFF.

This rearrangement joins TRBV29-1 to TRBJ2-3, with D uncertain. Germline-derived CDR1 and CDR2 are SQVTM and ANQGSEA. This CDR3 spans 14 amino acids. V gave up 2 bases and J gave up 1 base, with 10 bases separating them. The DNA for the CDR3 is TGCAGCGTTGAACAACAACTCCGCACAGATACGCAGTATTTT. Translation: CSVEQQLRTDTQYF.

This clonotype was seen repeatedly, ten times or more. The CDR3: CASSPDLATYEQYF. DNA for the CDR3: TGTGCCAGCAGCCCCGACTTAGCGACCTACGAGCAGTACTTC. V and J are TRBV3-1 and TRBJ2-7; maybe TRBD2 (5 bases). V was trimmed by 4 bases and J by 2 bases, leaving 12 bases between them. This CDR3 comprises 14 residues. CDR1 is LGHDT and CDR2 is YNNKEL in the germline V gene (reference sequence).

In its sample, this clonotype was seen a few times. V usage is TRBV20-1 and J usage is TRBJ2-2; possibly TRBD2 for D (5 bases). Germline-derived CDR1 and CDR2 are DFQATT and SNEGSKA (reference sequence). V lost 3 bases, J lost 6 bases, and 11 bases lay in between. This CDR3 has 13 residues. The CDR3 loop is CSARTIPAGELFF. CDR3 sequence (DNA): TGCAGTGCTAGGACTATTCCAGCCGGGGAGCTGTTTTTT.

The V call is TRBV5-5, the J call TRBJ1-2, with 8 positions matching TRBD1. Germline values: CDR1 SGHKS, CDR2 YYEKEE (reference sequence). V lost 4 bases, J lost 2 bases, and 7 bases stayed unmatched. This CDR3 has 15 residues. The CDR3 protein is CASSRTGQANYGYTF. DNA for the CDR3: TGTGCCAGCAGCAGAACGGGACAGGCCAACTATGGCTACACCTTC.

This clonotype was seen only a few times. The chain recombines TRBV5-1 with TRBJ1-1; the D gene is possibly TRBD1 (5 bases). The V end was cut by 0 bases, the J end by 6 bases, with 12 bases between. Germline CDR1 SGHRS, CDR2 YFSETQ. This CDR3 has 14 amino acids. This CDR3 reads CASSLVQGGAEAFF. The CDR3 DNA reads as TGCGCCAGCAGCTTGGTTCAGGGTGGTGCTGAAGCTTTCTTT.

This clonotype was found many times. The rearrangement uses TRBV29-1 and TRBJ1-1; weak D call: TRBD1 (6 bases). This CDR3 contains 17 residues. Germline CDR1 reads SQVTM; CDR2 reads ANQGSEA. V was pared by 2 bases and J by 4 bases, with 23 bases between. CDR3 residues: CSVERRSSGQGFTEAFF. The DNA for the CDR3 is TGCAGCGTTGAAAGGCGGAGTTCCGGTCAGGGGTTCACTGAAGCTTTCTTT.

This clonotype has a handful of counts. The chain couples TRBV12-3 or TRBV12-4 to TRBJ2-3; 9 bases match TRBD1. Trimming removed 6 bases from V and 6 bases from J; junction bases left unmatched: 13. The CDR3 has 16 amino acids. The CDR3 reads CASSRRATGGGDTQYF. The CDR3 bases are TGTGCCAGCAGCCGAAGGGCTACAGGGGGCGGGGATACGCAGTATTTT.